Listed here are 21 T cell receptor beta chains from one sample, sequenced in a study of CD8 T cells in Susac syndrome. The RNA, about 0.45 to 1 ug, was put through reverse transcription using random hexamers. TCRdb redid the calling of the immunoSEQ multiplex PCR reads with MiXCR, one entry per CDR3 protein. This sample has about 130,000 distinct CDR3 sequences, with over 90% found just once. Sequencing was done on a sample of CD4+ T cells from PBMCs. These receptors all come from a human donor in good health.

This chain connects TRBV5-6 to TRBJ2-5; TRBD2 agrees at 14 bases. The CDR3 is 16 amino acids. J gave up 5 bases and V 4 bases, and 7 bases lay outside the gene matches. The germline gives CDR1 SGHDT, CDR2 YYEEEE. CDR3 amino acids: CASSDGTSGRFETQYF. The CDR3 coding sequence is TGTGCCAGCAGCGACGGGACTAGCGGGAGATTTGAGACCCAGTACTTC.

The chain has TRBV6-6 and TRBJ2-1; 7 positions match TRBD1. V lost 2 bases to trimming and J lost 10 bases; unmatched junction nucleotides: 8. From germline, CDR1 is MNHNY and CDR2 SVGAGI (reference sequence). The CDR3 has 14 amino acids. The CDR3 sequence is CASSYPDRAGEQFF. For the CDR3, the DNA is TGTGCCAGCAGTTACCCTGACAGGGCCGGGGAGCAGTTCTTC.

The chain links TRBV5-1 to TRBJ2-2, with 8 bases that match TRBD2. Unmatched junction bases numbered 11, after V lost 9 bases and J lost 4 bases. This CDR3 spans 15 amino acids. Germline V gives CDR1 SGHRS, CDR2 YFSETQ. The CDR3 reads CATQGTGGVTGELFF. The CDR3 DNA follows: TGCGCCACCCAAGGAACGGGAGGGGTCACCGGGGAGCTGTTTTTT.

The chain employs TRBV6-5 and TRBJ2-4; D is undetermined. Germline lookup yields CDR1 MNHEY and CDR2 SVGAGI. Trimming took 11 bases from V and 0 from J, leaving 11 bases between them. The CDR3 extends over 13 amino acids. The DNA of the CDR3 is TGTGCCGCCTCGGCGTCAGCCAAAAACATTCAGTACTTC. Amino acids: CAASASAKNIQYF.

V is TRBV20-1 and J is TRBJ2-5; 8 nucleotides line up with TRBD2. This CDR3 region has 13 residues. V shed 3 bases and J 5 bases; nucleotides not matched to a gene: 5. CDR1 DFQATT and CDR2 SNEGSKA come from the germline V gene (reference sequence). The CDR3 nucleotides are TGCAGTGCTAGCCCAGCGGGAGTGGAGACCCAGTACTTC. This sequence encodes CSASPAGVETQYF.

This chain joins TRBV7-6 and TRBJ2-1; the match to TRBD2 covers 7 bases. Germline V gene sequence: CDR1 SGHVS, CDR2 FNYEAQ. CDR3 length equals 15 residues. The junction had 10 bases not matched to a gene; V was cut back by 5 bases and J by 6 bases. CDR3 sequence: CASSAQGGLGNEQFF. The DNA for the CDR3 is TGTGCCAGCAGCGCTCAGGGTGGACTAGGCAATGAGCAGTTCTTC.

In this sample, this clonotype turned up once. The J gene is TRBJ2-3, the V gene TRBV28; the D gene could be TRBD1 or TRBD2 (5 bases each). This CDR3 contains 16 residues. CDR1 and CDR2 (germline): MDHEN, SYDVKM. V lost 6 bases to trimming and J lost 1 base, with 17 bases between them. DNA of the CDR3: TGTGCCAGCAGCTCCCCCGGGACGAGACGCACAGATACGCAGTATTTT. Translation: CASSSPGTRRTDTQYF.

The chain has TRBV5-1 and TRBJ2-7, with D maybe TRBD2 (6 bases). V lost 4 bases and J lost 4, with 21 bases in between. Germline V gene lookup returns CDR1 SGHRS and CDR2 YFSETQ. The CDR3 totals 16 residues. CDR3 sequence (DNA): TGCGCCAGCAGCACCCCCGGGTGGGAGGAACGTTACGAGCAGTACTTC. This codes for CASSTPGWEERYEQYF.

V gene TRBV29-1 combines with J gene TRBJ1-1, with a possible D match to TRBD1 (5 bases). Trimming removed 6 bases from V and 0 bases from J, with 14 bases in between. The CDR3 loop spans 14 amino acids. Germline V gene lookup returns CDR1 SQVTM and CDR2 ANQGSEA. The CDR3 loop is CSVPTGTVNTEAFF. CDR3 DNA sequence: TGCAGCGTACCAACCGGGACCGTGAACACTGAAGCTTTCTTT.

This clonotype occurred once. CDR3 in DNA: TGTGCCAGTAGTCGGACAGGGGCCACAGATACGCAGTATTTT. It specifies CASSRTGATDTQYF. The rearrangement joins TRBV19 to TRBJ2-3; TRBD1 agrees at 9 bases. Germline V gives CDR1 LNHDA, CDR2 SQIVND (reference sequence). This CDR3 has 14 residues. Germline trimming cut 5 bases from V and 2 bases from J; bases unmatched to any gene: 2.

The J gene is TRBJ2-3, the V gene TRBV5-6; 7 bases agree with TRBD2. The germline CDR1 and CDR2 sequences are SGHDT and YYEEEE. This CDR3 is built from 16 residues. The V gene end was trimmed by 1 base and the J gene end by 0 bases; junction bases not matched to a gene: 5. DNA for the CDR3: TGTGCCAGCAGCTTGACCCTAGCGGCCAGCACAGATACGCAGTATTTT. Its protein is CASSLTLAASTDTQYF.

The V call is TRBV9, the J call TRBJ2-2; D gene ambiguous. Germline values: CDR1 SGDLS, CDR2 YYNGEE. The CDR3 is made up of 13 amino acids. V was pared by 0 bases and J by 7 bases, with 7 bases between. Here the CDR3 DNA reads TGTGCCAGCAGCGTAGACTGGGGCGGGGAGCTGTTTTTT. Encoded protein: CASSVDWGGELFF.

The J gene is TRBJ2-5, the V gene TRBV6-2 or TRBV6-3; possible D gene TRBD1, 6 bases. This CDR3 has 14 amino acids. V was trimmed by 6 bases and J by 2 bases, leaving 13 bases between them. Germline V lookup: CDR1 MNHEY, CDR2 SVGEGT. The CDR3 spells CASSDRPPQETQYF. The CDR3 DNA follows: TGTGCCAGCAGCGACAGGCCCCCGCAAGAGACCCAGTACTTC.

The chain carries TRBV2 and TRBJ1-5; 10 bases map to TRBD1. In germline, CDR1 is SNHLY, CDR2 FYNNEI. The CDR3 runs to 15 residues. J gave up 2 bases and V 6 bases, and 4 bases lay outside the gene matches. The CDR3 is CASSDRGLGNQPQHF. The CDR3, as DNA: TGTGCCAGCAGCGACAGGGGGCTCGGCAATCAGCCCCAGCATTTT.

The chain has TRBV7-9 and TRBJ2-5; D might be TRBD2 (7 bases). With 5 bases removed from V and 1 base from J, the gap between germline ends came to 17 bases. The CDR3 is 16 amino acids. Germline V gene data show CDR1 as SEHNR and CDR2 as FQNEAQ (reference sequence). This CDR3 is CASSPILGGRQETQYF. The CDR3 bases are TGTGCCAGCAGCCCCATTCTGGGGGGGCGCCAAGAGACCCAGTACTTC.

V usage is TRBV7-2 and J usage is TRBJ2-7; possibly TRBD1 or TRBD2 for D (5 bases each). From germline, CDR1 is SGHTA and CDR2 FQGNSA. V shed 5 bases and J shed 13 bases, with 18 bases lying between them. This CDR3 spans 12 amino acids. The CDR3 bases are TGTGCCAGCAGCCCTAGGGGCGGGCCCGCCTACTTC. Amino acid sequence: CASSPRGGPAYF.

The chain recombines TRBV4-1 with TRBJ1-2; 9 nucleotides line up with TRBD1. The CDR3 is 17 amino acids. Germline trimming cut 4 bases from V and 7 bases from J; bases unmatched to any gene: 16. Germline-derived CDR1 and CDR2 are MGHRA and YSYEKL. The CDR3 DNA follows: TGCGCCAGCAGCCCTAGCCTACAGGGGGCGACGGTGGCTGGCTACACCTTC. Amino acids: CASSPSLQGATVAGYTF.

V usage is TRBV6-5 and J usage is TRBJ1-1, with D maybe TRBD1 (6 bases). CDR1 is MNHEY and CDR2 is SVGAGI in the germline V gene. Trimming stripped 4 bases from V and 0 bases from J, with 9 bases between. The CDR3 contains 14 residues. CDR3: CASSFDRMNTEAFF. Written as DNA, the CDR3 is TGTGCCAGCAGTTTCGACAGGATGAACACTGAAGCTTTCTTT.

V and J are TRBV7-9 and TRBJ2-1; D gene uncertain. From germline, CDR1 is SEHNR and CDR2 FQNEAQ (reference sequence). The V gene lost 8 bases and the J gene lost 7 bases, with 9 bases spanning the gap. CDR3 length equals 11 residues. The CDR3 sequence is CASGRMNEQFF. CDR3 DNA sequence: TGTGCCAGCGGGCGCATGAATGAGCAGTTCTTC.

In nucleotides, the CDR3 is TGCAGCGTTCCTGTATTGTCGGGAGGAGCGGGAGAGACCCAGTACTTC. It specifies CSVPVLSGGAGETQYF. The chain is built from TRBV29-1 and TRBJ2-5, with 7 bases lining up with TRBD2. CDR3 length: 16 amino acids. The J segment lost 4 bases and the V segment lost 5 bases, leaving 16 bases of the junction unmatched. CDR1 and CDR2 from the germline V gene are SQVTM and ANQGSEA.

The rearrangement joins TRBV2 to TRBJ2-1, with TRBD2 matching 10 bases. Germline lookup yields CDR1 SNHLY and CDR2 FYNNEI. Trimming removed 0 bases from V and 6 bases from J; junction bases left unmatched: 8. This CDR3 is built from 17 residues. CDR3 sequence (DNA): TGTGCCAGCAGTGAAGCTCGGGCCAGCGGGAGGGCCAATGAGCAGTTCTTC. Translated: CASSEARASGRANEQFF.